A selection of T cell receptor beta chains follows, all from one sample in a study of OX40 agonist ivuxolimab in advanced cancers. Some clones are missing from TCRdb's copy, which holds only in-frame ones; the method was immunoSEQ multiplex PCR. The sample has roughly 62,000 clones, over 80% seen once. Material: CD4+ or CD8+ T cells sorted from blood, obtained in a trial of the OX40 agonist ivuxolimab. These receptors originate from an adult with an advanced solid tumor such as melanoma, head and neck, liver or kidney cancer. CDR3s include the opening cysteine and the closing phenylalanine or tryptophan. The order of the fields is V gene, clone size, J gene, D gene, CDR3 protein, CDR3 DNA. A D gene is named only where the DNA matches it firmly. Rows give clone size only sometimes, using once, few, many, or a class for an expanded clone.

TRBV7-3	.	TRBJ2-7	.	CASSFSQRDEQYF	TGTGCCAGCAGCTTTAGTCAACGGGACGAGCAGTACTTC
TRBV9	.	TRBJ2-2	.	CASSVVGLHTGELFF	TGTGCCAGCAGCGTAGTGGGGCTACACACCGGGGAGCTGTTTTTT
TRBV7-2	.	TRBJ2-3	.	CASSYQASTDTQYF	TGTGCCAGCAGCTATCAGGCTAGCACAGATACGCAGTATTTT
TRBV5-6	once	TRBJ2-5	TRBD2	CASSPTSGRVDGTQYF	TGTGCCAGCAGCCCTACTAGCGGGAGGGTCGACGGGACCCAGTACTTC
TRBV5-4	.	TRBJ1-5	.	CASSTGNNQPQHF	TGTGCCAGCAGTACGGGGAACAATCAGCCCCAACATTTT
TRBV9	.	TRBJ1-2	.	CASSAITGGYTF	TGTGCCAGCAGCGCCATTACCGGGGGCTACACCTTC
TRBV19	.	TRBJ2-3	TRBD2	CASSQTTSGRASDTQYF	TGTGCCAGTAGTCAAACGACTAGCGGGAGGGCCTCAGATACGCAGTATTTT
TRBV5-4	.	TRBJ1-1	.	CASSSIGQQNTEAFF	TGTGCCAGCAGCTCCATTGGACAGCAGAACACTGAAGCTTTCTTT
TRBV4-1	.	TRBJ1-3	TRBD1	CASSQDWDSRSGTIYF	TGCGCCAGCAGCCAAGATTGGGACAGCCGATCGGGCACCATATATTTT
TRBV11-1	few	TRBJ1-1	TRBD1	CASSLGTGPNTEAFF	TGTGCCAGCAGCTTGGGGACAGGGCCGAACACTGAAGCTTTCTTT
TRBV27	.	TRBJ1-4	TRBD1	CASRPNRGGGEKLFF	TGTGCCAGCAGACCAAACAGGGGAGGGGGTGAAAAACTGTTTTTT
TRBV6-6	few	TRBJ1-1	.	CASSYSGRHTEAFF	TGTGCCAGCAGTTACTCAGGCAGGCACACTGAAGCTTTCTTT
TRBV6-5	.	TRBJ2-2	.	CASSTRTGELFF	TGTGCCAGCAGTACCCGCACCGGGGAGCTGTTTTTT
TRBV6-5	.	TRBJ2-5	.	CASSALASETQYF	TGTGCCAGCAGTGCTCTAGCTTCTGAGACCCAGTACTTC
TRBV11-2	.	TRBJ2-1	.	CASNLRGLSYNEQFF	TGTGCCAGCAACCTCAGGGGACTTTCCTACAATGAGCAGTTCTTC
TRBV25-1	.	TRBJ1-1	.	CASTPGVNTEAFF	TGTGCCAGCACCCCGGGGGTGAACACTGAAGCTTTCTTT
TRBV19	once	TRBJ2-3	TRBD2	CASRVLAGEVDTQYF	TGTGCCAGTAGAGTACTAGCGGGAGAGGTAGATACGCAGTATTTT
TRBV7-9	.	TRBJ2-3	.	CASSWEGDTQYF	TGTGCCAGCTCTTGGGAAGGGGATACGCAGTATTTT
TRBV9	.	TRBJ2-2	.	CASSAAQGAGELFF	TGTGCCAGCAGCGCCGCCCAGGGCGCCGGGGAGCTGTTTTTT
TRBV2	.	TRBJ1-2	.	CASRPQGQGGYTF	TGTGCCAGCAGACCCCAGGGACAAGGTGGCTACACCTTC
TRBV7-2	.	TRBJ1-1	TRBD1	CASTPQGGQAEAFF	TGTGCCAGCACCCCCCAAGGGGGACAGGCCGAAGCTTTCTTT
TRBV5-6	.	TRBJ2-7	.	CASSLWGPGTYEQYF	TGTGCCAGCAGCTTGTGGGGCCCGGGGACCTACGAGCAGTACTTC
TRBV28	medium-sized	TRBJ1-5	.	CASSLAGWGKPQHF	TGTGCCAGTAGTTTAGCAGGGTGGGGTAAGCCCCAGCATTTT
TRBV5-1	.	TRBJ2-7	TRBD2	CASSLILLALVPDEQYF	TGCGCCAGCAGCTTGATATTACTAGCGTTAGTCCCGGACGAGCAGTACTTC
TRBV27	.	TRBJ1-4	.	CASSLYGGQATNEKLFF	TGTGCCAGCAGTTTATACGGGGGCCAGGCAACTAATGAAAAACTGTTTTTT
TRBV28	.	TRBJ1-2	TRBD1	CASTRTGWNYGYTF	TGTGCCAGCACGCGGACAGGGTGGAACTATGGCTACACCTTC
TRBV28	.	TRBJ1-3	.	CASRGGRSSGNTIYF	TGTGCCAGCAGGGGTGGACGGTCCTCTGGAAACACCATATATTTT
TRBV9	.	TRBJ1-6	.	CASSVAGTGKPLHF	TGTGCCAGCAGCGTAGCCGGTACGGGGAAACCCCTCCACTTT
TRBV10-1	.	TRBJ2-3	.	CASSETGLDTQYF	TGCGCCAGCAGTGAGACCGGTCTGGATACGCAGTATTTT
TRBV19	.	TRBJ2-1	TRBD2	CASTDSGGSYNEQFF	TGTGCCAGTACGGATAGCGGGGGCTCCTACAATGAGCAGTTCTTC
TRBV11-2	.	TRBJ2-2	.	CASSGAGSNTGELFF	TGTGCCAGCAGCGGGGCGGGATCGAACACCGGGGAGCTGTTTTTT
TRBV9	.	TRBJ1-1	.	CASSVEEQLWTEAFF	TGTGCCAGCAGCGTCGAGGAACAGTTATGGACTGAAGCTTTCTTT